These T cell receptor beta chains were read from a single sample in a study of T-cell memory formation after mild COVID-19. TCRdb recomputed calls from the 5' RACE reads with MiXCR, one row per CDR3 protein. The sample lists 27,000 or so distinct CDR3 sequences; about 7.4% were seen once. The specimen was PBMCs or a T cell subset sorted from them (not recorded which). These TCRs come from an adult woman who had mild COVID-19 (a few samples of this study predate the infection). Cell type and time point are not known. CDR3s include the opening cysteine and the closing phenylalanine or tryptophan. The order of the fields is V gene, CDR3 protein.

v_call: TRBV12-3/TRBV12-4; cdr3_aa: CASSETGEKLFF
v_call: TRBV6-1; cdr3_aa: CASRLETSNTYNEQFF
v_call: TRBV19; cdr3_aa: CASSAEGRVRGEQYF
v_call: TRBV5-1; cdr3_aa: CASSFGSTNTEAFF
v_call: TRBV9; cdr3_aa: CASSPRGGHILDEQFF
v_call: TRBV20-1; cdr3_aa: CSASGTGGSAEAFF
v_call: TRBV29-1; cdr3_aa: CSVESGAGTEAFF
v_call: TRBV5-5; cdr3_aa: CASSSLGLAGADEQYF
v_call: TRBV7-9; cdr3_aa: CASSDTNEGAGEQYF
v_call: TRBV7-9; cdr3_aa: CASSLWELSGNSYNSPLHF